Presented here are 26 T cell receptor beta chains from one specimen sequenced in a study of response to subunit inactivated influenza vaccine. MiXCR was run by TCRdb on the RT-PCR reads, yielding one entry per CDR3 protein. Of hundreds of thousands of distinct CDR3 sequences listed, over 9% are singletons. The sample was also linked to a second study, of T cells expressing NK-cell markers. That work adds: It was by 5'RACE template switching with UMIs that TCR beta cDNA was made.

The sequenced sample was PBMCs from blood, obtained on the day of vaccination. These receptor sequences come from a man aged 45 to 65 who received an inactivated influenza vaccine.

The chain links TRBV28 to TRBJ1-6; D remains ambiguous. Germline V gene lookup returns CDR1 MDHEN and CDR2 SYDVKM. The CDR3 runs 18 residues. The germline V and J ends were trimmed by 6 bases and 6 bases, with 24 bases remaining between them. The DNA for the CDR3 is TGTGCCAGCAGGTGGAGGGATAGGGCTGGAGGTGTTAATTCACCCCTCCACTTT. Its protein is CASRWRDRAGGVNSPLHF.

The chain links TRBV3-1 to TRBJ2-7, with D unclear. There are 16 residues in the CDR3. V was clipped by 3 bases and J by 7 bases, with 22 bases between them. Germline V gene sequence: CDR1 LGHDT, CDR2 YNNKEL (reference sequence). CDR3 nucleotide sequence: TGTGCCAGCAGCCATGACCCCCCCACGAGCGTCGGGGAGCAGTACTTC. Translated: CASSHDPPTSVGEQYF.

The sample holds many counts of this clonotype. V and J are TRBV12-3 or TRBV12-4 and TRBJ2-5, with TRBD2 matching over 13 bases. The CDR3 extends over 16 amino acids. V shed 4 bases and J 5 bases; nucleotides not matched to a gene: 7. The CDR3 spells CASSYGLAGALETQYF. The CDR3 bases are TGTGCCAGCAGTTACGGACTAGCGGGGGCATTGGAGACCCAGTACTTC.

The chain is built from TRBV9 and TRBJ2-1, with 8 bases matching TRBD2. Germline V gene sequence: CDR1 SGDLS, CDR2 YYNGEE. This CDR3 is built from 15 residues. Trimming at V came to 2 bases and at J to 7 bases, leaving 8 bases not matched to a gene. Written as DNA, the CDR3 is TGTGCCAGCAGCGTTATCGGGGGGGTCGGGAATGAGCAGTTCTTC. Protein product: CASSVIGGVGNEQFF. Full variable domain (outside the CDR3, taken from reference TRBV9 and TRBJ2-1): DSGVTQTPKHLITATGQRVTLRCSPRSGDLSVYWYQQSLDQGLQFLIQYYNGEERAKGNILERFSAQQFPDLHSELNLSSLELGDSALYFCASSVIGGVGNEQFFGPGTRLTVL.

The V call is TRBV11-2, the J call TRBJ2-1, with D perhaps assigned TRBD1 or TRBD2 (5 bases each). V shed 5 bases and J shed 6 bases, with 11 bases lying between them. Germline values: CDR1 SGHAT, CDR2 FQNNGV. This CDR3 is built from 13 residues. In nucleotides, the CDR3 is TGTGCCAGCAGCCCGAGAGGGGTCAATGAGCAGTTCTTC. This gives the protein CASSPRGVNEQFF.

This clonotype has a handful of counts. The V and J genes are TRBV12-3 or TRBV12-4 and TRBJ1-2; D is perhaps TRBD1 (6 bases). The CDR3 length is 16 residues. Trimming stripped 5 bases from V and 7 bases from J, with 23 bases between. CDR3 sequence reads: CASSPHTGIGGGGYTF. DNA of the CDR3: TGTGCCAGCAGTCCCCATACAGGGATCGGAGGTGGTGGCTACACCTTC.

The chain has TRBV18 and TRBJ2-7; 9 positions match TRBD1. CDR3 length: 14 residues. V was pared by 3 bases and J by 6 bases, with 6 bases of the junction left unmatched. Germline V gene lookup returns CDR1 KGHSH and CDR2 LQKENI. The CDR3 nucleotides read TGTGCCAGCTCACCCCCGGCGACAGGGGGCGAGCAGTACTTC. The encoded protein is CASSPPATGGEQYF.

This clonotype was picked up many times. The chain uses TRBV10-3 and TRBJ2-1; 14 bases match TRBD2. CDR3 length equals 15 residues. The germline V gene encodes CDR1 ENHRY and CDR2 SYGVKD. The ends lost 2 bases at V and 9 bases at J; junction bases unmatched: 3. DNA of the CDR3: TGTGCCATCAGTGAGGGACTAGCGGGGGGCGGTGAGCAGTTCTTC. It translates to CAISEGLAGGGEQFF.

The CDR3 reads CSVEGRDPYEQYF. The DNA for the CDR3 is TGCAGCGTTGAAGGCAGGGACCCCTACGAGCAGTACTTC. The chain joins TRBV29-1 to TRBJ2-7; either TRBD1 or TRBD2 may fit D (5 bases each). CDR3 length: 13 amino acids. Looked up from germline, CDR1 is SQVTM and CDR2 is ANQGSEA. V was cut by 1 base and J by 2 bases, with 9 bases left in between.

The chain links TRBV20-1 to TRBJ2-2; a possible D gene is TRBD1 (5 bases). Germline-derived CDR1 and CDR2 are DFQATT and SNEGSKA (reference sequence). V lost 2 bases and J 0 bases, leaving 13 bases between the germline ends. The CDR3 extends over 16 amino acids. Here the CDR3 reads CSARKLTETNTGELFF. The CDR3 DNA is TGCAGTGCTAGAAAATTGACAGAGACGAACACCGGGGAGCTGTTTTTT.

This sequence joins TRBV20-1 and TRBJ2-7; D is uncertain. Germline V gives CDR1 DFQATT, CDR2 SNEGSKA (reference sequence). The germline V and J ends were trimmed by 1 base and 4 bases, with 14 bases remaining between them. The CDR3 is made up of 14 amino acids. CDR3 loop: CSARGGHWYYEQYF. As DNA, the CDR3 is TGCAGTGCTAGAGGGGGTCACTGGTATTACGAGCAGTACTTC.

This clonotype was picked up a small number of times. J is TRBJ2-3 and V is TRBV12-3 or TRBV12-4, with 7 bases matching TRBD1. CDR3 length equals 15 residues. After removal of 4 bases from V and 5 bases from J, the junction contained 9 bases not matched to a gene. CDR3 residues: CASSSPTGPKDTQYF. The CDR3 nucleotides read TGTGCCAGCAGTTCCCCGACAGGGCCGAAAGATACGCAGTATTTT.

This clonotype turned up a few times. J is TRBJ2-1 and V is TRBV24-1; 8 positions match TRBD1. The CDR3 consists of 16 residues. V was clipped by 4 bases and J by 5 bases; unmatched bases: 9. The germline V gene encodes CDR1 KGHDR and CDR2 SFDVKD. CDR3 sequence: CATSDRDRGVNNEQFF. CDR3 coding DNA: TGTGCCACCAGTGACCGAGACAGGGGAGTTAACAATGAGCAGTTCTTC.

This clonotype was counted between two and nine times. The J gene is TRBJ2-3, the V gene TRBV6-5; 11 positions agree with TRBD2. Germline values: CDR1 MNHEY, CDR2 SVGAGI. Trimming took 0 bases from V and 2 from J; bases not matched to a gene: 4. The CDR3 spans 17 residues. In DNA form, the CDR3 reads TGTGCCAGCAGTTACTCAGCTAGCGGGGGGCCCACAGATACGCAGTATTTT. Translated: CASSYSASGGPTDTQYF.

This clonotype has ten or more counts. The chain employs TRBV7-2 and TRBJ2-1; 15 bases match TRBD2. The CDR3 length is 17 residues. The V gene's germline CDR1 is SGHTA and CDR2 FQGNSA. Losses at the gene ends were 4 bases for V and 6 bases for J; bases not matched to a gene: 7. In DNA, the CDR3 is TGTGCCAGCAGCTCATTCATGGGACTAGCGGGAGGCAATGAGCAGTTCTTC. The encoded protein is CASSSFMGLAGGNEQFF.

This clonotype was detected many times. DNA for the CDR3: TGCGCCAGCAGTACTATACCCAGGGCATTCCAAGAGACCCAGTACTTC. It translates to CASSTIPRAFQETQYF. The chain couples TRBV5-1 to TRBJ2-5; D perhaps matches TRBD1 (5 bases). Trimming took off 5 bases at V and 1 base at J, with 18 bases between the two ends. The length of the CDR3 is 16 residues. CDR1 and CDR2 (germline): SGHRS, YFSETQ.

This clonotype has a handful of counts. The J gene is TRBJ2-7, the V gene TRBV5-6, with D tentatively TRBD1 (6 bases). The CDR3 runs 13 residues. CDR1 and CDR2 (germline): SGHDT, YYEEEE. V gave up 2 bases and J gave up 3 bases, with 9 bases separating them. CDR3 bases: TGTGCCAGCAGCTTTCAGGGGCTCTACGAGCAGTACTTC. This sequence encodes CASSFQGLYEQYF.

This clonotype appeared a few times. The CDR3 spells CASSFVGQTTDTQYF. Here the CDR3 DNA reads TGCGCCAGCAGCTTTGTGGGACAGACCACAGATACGCAGTATTTT. The V call is TRBV5-1, the J call TRBJ2-3; TRBD1 agrees at 7 bases. This CDR3 is built from 15 residues. Germline V CDR1 and CDR2: SGHRS, YFSETQ. Trimming at V came to 2 bases and at J to 2 bases, leaving 5 bases not matched to a gene.

This sequence joins TRBV4-1 and TRBJ1-4, with 10 bases fitting TRBD1. This CDR3 has 17 residues. V trimming: 0 bases; J trimming: 5 bases; junction bases outside the gene matches: 6. Germline V gene sequence: CDR1 MGHRA, CDR2 YSYEKL. The CDR3 sequence is CASSQDPGTGANEKLFF. The CDR3 nucleotides are TGCGCCAGCAGCCAAGATCCCGGGACAGGGGCCAATGAAAAACTGTTTTTT.

In this sample, this clonotype turned up a few times. V is TRBV5-1 and J is TRBJ2-5; D possibly uses TRBD1 or TRBD2 (5 bases each). The V end was cut by 4 bases, the J end by 5 bases, with 18 bases between. CDR1 SGHRS and CDR2 YFSETQ come from the germline V gene. This CDR3 region has 15 residues. The CDR3 sequence is CASSPLGVPSETQYF. In DNA, the CDR3 is TGCGCCAGCAGCCCGCTGGGGGTCCCAAGCGAGACCCAGTACTTC.

The V call is TRBV29-1, the J call TRBJ2-5, with TRBD1 matching 11 bases. V shed 3 bases, J shed 6 bases, and the junction held 3 bases outside the gene matches. Germline loops: CDR1 SQVTM, CDR2 ANQGSEA. The CDR3 has 13 amino acids. This CDR3 reads CSVEDRGLKTQYF. The CDR3 nucleotides are TGCAGCGTTGAGGACAGGGGGCTGAAGACCCAGTACTTC.

The rearrangement uses TRBV20-1 and TRBJ2-2; tentative D call: TRBD2 (7 bases). V lost 2 bases, J lost 7 bases, and 11 bases lay in between. The CDR3 loop spans 13 amino acids. Looked up from germline, CDR1 is DFQATT and CDR2 is SNEGSKA (reference sequence). CDR3 DNA: TGCAGTGCTAGATGGGGGGGCGTCGGGGAGCTGTTTTTT. Translating gives CSARWGGVGELFF.

The chain couples TRBV5-4 to TRBJ2-1; TRBD2 might be the D (6 bases). The germline V gene encodes CDR1 SGHNT and CDR2 YYREEE (reference sequence). V was pared by 0 bases and J by 5 bases, with 9 bases between. This CDR3 is built from 14 residues. CDR3 sequence reads: CASSLVGGDNEQFF. CDR3 nucleotide sequence: TGTGCCAGCAGCTTGGTGGGGGGTGACAATGAGCAGTTCTTC. The whole variable domain, remainder taken from reference TRBV5-4 and TRBJ2-1, is ETGVTQSPTHLIKTRGQQVTLRCSSQSGHNTVSWYQQALGQGPQFIFQYYREEENGRGNFPPRFSGLQFPNYSSELNVNALELDDSALYLCASSLVGGDNEQFFGPGTRLTVL.

This clonotype was counted between two and nine times. The chain carries TRBV20-1 and TRBJ1-3, with D possibly being TRBD1 (5 bases). Trimming removed 1 base from V and 2 bases from J, with 9 bases in between. CDR3 length equals 14 residues. CDR1 is DFQATT and CDR2 is SNEGSKA in the germline V gene (reference sequence). The CDR3 coding sequence is TGCAGTGCTAGAGCCGGCAGGGCTGGAAACACCATATATTTT. The encoded protein is CSARAGRAGNTIYF.

This clonotype was counted ten times or more. The rearrangement links TRBV18 to TRBJ2-5, with a possible D match to TRBD1 (6 bases). With 4 bases removed from V and 2 bases from J, the gap between germline ends came to 14 bases. This CDR3 is built from 15 residues. CDR1 is KGHSH and CDR2 is LQKENI in the germline V gene. The DNA of the CDR3 is TGTGCCAGCTCACGCTTGACAGGACCTCAAGAGACCCAGTACTTC. The encoded protein is CASSRLTGPQETQYF.

This clonotype was detected a few times. This chain joins TRBV6-2 or TRBV6-3 and TRBJ2-7; D gene unclear. The CDR3 length is 13 residues. CDR1 MNHEY and CDR2 SVGEGT come from the germline V gene. Trimming took 5 bases from V and 5 from J, leaving 13 bases between them. The CDR3 loop reads CASSRSGSHEQYF. The CDR3, as DNA: TGTGCCAGCAGTCGCTCGGGTTCCCACGAGCAGTACTTC.